These 20 T cell receptor beta chains came from one sample sequenced in a study of cytomegalovirus exposure and HLA in healthy donors. PCR involved 60 Vbeta and 13 Jbeta primers. Here immunoSEQ multiplex PCR was the method, and the copy in TCRdb shows in-frame clones only, minus some. This table has 95,000 to 110,000 clones, 60% to 75% appearing once. Input material: PBMCs. The receptors were sampled from a man aged 25-45 years in good health and CMV-seronegative.

The chain employs TRBV18 and TRBJ2-5; no clear D. The CDR3 extends over 13 amino acids. Germline values: CDR1 KGHSH, CDR2 LQKENI. Trimming removed 4 bases at V and 2 bases at J, with 8 bases between. CDR3 sequence: CASSQRPQETQYF. Written as DNA, the CDR3 is TGTGCCAGCTCACAGAGGCCTCAAGAGACCCAGTACTTC.

This sequence joins TRBV5-1 and TRBJ2-1; the match to TRBD2 covers 11 bases. Losses at the gene ends were 0 bases for V and 5 bases for J; bases not matched to a gene: 4. The length of the CDR3 is 16 residues. Per germline, CDR1 SGHRS and CDR2 YFSETQ. CDR3 sequence: CASSLDTSGGNNEQFF. As DNA, the CDR3 is TGCGCCAGCAGCTTGGACACTAGCGGGGGTAACAATGAGCAGTTCTTC.

This clone has more than one count but fewer than ten. The CDR3 DNA sequence: TGTGCCAGCAGCCAGAGGTACCAAGAGACCCAGTACTTC. Its translation: CASSQRYQETQYF. V is TRBV4-2 and J is TRBJ2-5; D uncertain. The CDR3 contains 13 residues. Trimming stripped 3 bases from V and 0 bases from J, with 5 bases between. Germline assignment: CDR1 LGHNA and CDR2 YNFKEQ.

This clone was seen a single time. Other DNA sequences within the sample encode an identical CDR3. The rearrangement joins TRBV5-1 to TRBJ1-4; possible D gene TRBD1, 6 bases. Germline V gene data show CDR1 as SGHRS and CDR2 as YFSETQ. This CDR3 has 15 amino acids. Between the trimmed V and J ends, which lost 0 bases and 2 bases, there was a span of 8 bases. The DNA for the CDR3 is TGCGCCAGCAGCTTGGGGGGGGGCACTAATGAAAAACTGTTTTTT. Encoded protein: CASSLGGGTNEKLFF.

The rearrangement joins TRBV29-1 to TRBJ2-7; D is ambiguous. V lost 7 bases to trimming and J lost 5 bases, with 12 bases between them. The length of the CDR3 is 11 residues. CDR1 and CDR2 (germline): SQVTM, ANQGSEA. CDR3 sequence: CSAWRGDEQYF. CDR3 bases: TGCAGCGCCTGGCGCGGCGACGAGCAGTACTTC.

The J gene is TRBJ2-1, the V gene TRBV5-1; 7 bases map to TRBD1. The CDR3 is 15 residues long. J lost 8 bases, V lost 4 bases, and 12 bases had no gene match. Per the germline V gene, CDR1 is SGHRS and CDR2 is YFSETQ. In nucleotides, the CDR3 is TGCGCCAGCAGCCCGGGACAGCCCCCTAGGGATGAGCAGTTCTTC. This sequence encodes CASSPGQPPRDEQFF.

The table lists this clone with a few counts. The chain uses TRBV19 and TRBJ1-3, with D perhaps TRBD1 (5 bases). V lost 6 bases, J lost 0 bases, and 15 bases lay in between. CDR1 is LNHDA, CDR2 SQIVND, per germline (reference sequence). The CDR3 sequence is 16 residues long. The CDR3: CASSIPGLSSGNTIYF. The CDR3, as DNA: TGTGCCAGTAGCATTCCGGGACTGAGCTCTGGAAACACCATATATTTT.

The chain links TRBV27 to TRBJ1-6, with TRBD1 matching over 8 bases. CDR3 length: 14 residues. Unmatched junction bases numbered 4, after V lost 4 bases and J lost 8 bases. CDR1 is MNHEY, CDR2 SMNVEV, per germline (reference sequence). Here the CDR3 DNA reads TGTGCCAGCAGTTGGGACAGGAGGGATTCACCCCTCCACTTT. Translated, it gives CASSWDRRDSPLHF.

J is TRBJ2-3 and V is TRBV29-1, with 10 bases that match TRBD2. V dropped 7 bases and J dropped 0; count of bases not matched to a gene: 7. Germline CDR1 SQVTM, CDR2 ANQGSEA. The CDR3 sequence is 15 residues long. CDR3 sequence: CSGGPSGGSTDTQYF. The CDR3 DNA reads TGCAGCGGGGGACCTAGCGGGGGTAGCACAGATACGCAGTATTTT.

This rearrangement joins TRBV10-3 to TRBJ2-1; 10 nucleotides agree with TRBD2. This CDR3 has 12 amino acids. CDR1 is ENHRY, CDR2 SYGVKD, per germline. The ends lost 10 bases at V and 7 bases at J; junction bases unmatched: 4. CDR3 DNA: TGTGCCACACTAGCGGGGACTAATGAGCAGTTCTTC. Translation: CATLAGTNEQFF.

The rearrangement links TRBV6-6 to TRBJ2-1; 12 bases agree with TRBD2. Germline values: CDR1 MNHNY, CDR2 SVGAGI (reference sequence). Trimming at V came to 6 bases and at J to 1 base, leaving 4 bases not matched to a gene. There are 16 residues in the CDR3. CDR3 sequence reads: CASSGLAGTSYNEQFF. CDR3 DNA sequence: TGTGCCAGCAGCGGACTAGCGGGGACATCCTACAATGAGCAGTTCTTC.

The rearrangement links TRBV29-1 to TRBJ1-5, with a tentative D call TRBD1 (6 bases). V shed 4 bases and J shed 9 bases, with 13 bases lying between them. The CDR3 extends over 12 amino acids. CDR1 is SQVTM and CDR2 is ANQGSEA in the germline V gene. CDR3 bases: TGCAGCGTTGCAGGGGCGCAAGGGCCCCAGCATTTT. It translates to CSVAGAQGPQHF.

A few counts support this clone. The rearrangement joins TRBV10-3 to TRBJ1-1; D is uncertain. Per germline, CDR1 ENHRY and CDR2 SYGVKD. V was cut by 8 bases and J by 0 bases, with 10 bases left in between. The CDR3 runs to 13 residues. The CDR3 protein is CAILNTVNTEAFF. The CDR3 nucleotides are TGTGCCATCCTTAATACAGTGAACACTGAAGCTTTCTTT.

The genes are TRBV6-5 and TRBJ1-3; 11 bases line up with TRBD1. From germline, CDR1 is MNHEY and CDR2 SVGAGI. The CDR3 runs 16 residues. The trim removed 4 bases at V and 1 base at J, leaving 3 bases unmatched. The CDR3 nucleotides are TGTGCCAGCAGTTCCCGGGACAGGGGGTCTGGAAACACCATATATTTT. It translates to CASSSRDRGSGNTIYF.

The genes are TRBV2 and TRBJ1-2; 9 nucleotides match TRBD1. CDR1 SNHLY and CDR2 FYNNEI come from the germline V gene. The CDR3 consists of 14 residues. V trimming: 2 bases; J trimming: 5 bases; junction bases outside the gene matches: 3. The CDR3 sequence: CASSETTGGYGYTF. CDR3 nucleotides: TGTGCCAGCAGTGAAACGACAGGGGGTTATGGCTACACCTTC.

The rearrangement links TRBV7-2 to TRBJ2-4, with D perhaps matching TRBD1 (6 bases). Germline CDR1 reads SGHTA; CDR2 reads FQGNSA. This CDR3 spans 17 amino acids. Trimming left V 5 bases short and J 1 base short, with 18 bases between. This CDR3 reads CASSPPQGGHAKNIQYF. CDR3 sequence (DNA): TGTGCCAGCAGCCCCCCACAGGGTGGCCACGCCAAAAACATTCAGTACTTC.

The chain is built from TRBV6-1 and TRBJ2-5; 9 bases line up with TRBD1. From germline, CDR1 is MNHNS and CDR2 SASEGT. J gave up 5 bases and V 2 bases, and 12 bases lay outside the gene matches. CDR3 length: 17 residues. The DNA of the CDR3 is TGTGCCAGCAGTGAACCCCTGGACAGGGGAGCTGGGGAGACCCAGTACTTC. This sequence encodes CASSEPLDRGAGETQYF.

This clone was observed a single time. The chain is built from TRBV5-4 and TRBJ1-2, with D possibly being TRBD1 (5 bases). The CDR3 has 14 residues. Germline V gene lookup returns CDR1 SGHNT and CDR2 YYREEE (reference sequence). Trimming took 3 bases from V and 6 from J, leaving 15 bases between them. CDR3 DNA: TGTGCCAGCAGCTGGCGGGACGGAAGGGATGGCTACACCTTC. It codes for CASSWRDGRDGYTF.

The V gene is TRBV19, the J gene TRBJ2-2; TRBD1 aligns across 7 bases. The V segment lost 8 bases and the J segment 5 bases; nucleotides outside the gene matches: 8. The CDR3 runs 14 residues. CDR1 LNHDA and CDR2 SQIVND come from the germline V gene (reference sequence). The CDR3 reads CASAPDRATGELFF. Here the CDR3 DNA reads TGTGCCAGTGCGCCTGACAGGGCTACCGGGGAGCTGTTTTTT.

This rearrangement joins TRBV7-6 to TRBJ2-7; D is perhaps TRBD1 (5 bases). With 1 base removed from V and 2 bases from J, the gap between germline ends came to 6 bases. This CDR3 is built from 13 residues. Germline CDR1 and CDR2: SGHVS and FNYEAQ. Here the CDR3 DNA reads TGTGCCAGCAGCTTAGAGACAGCCTACGAGCAGTACTTC. Translating it yields CASSLETAYEQYF.